The clone carrying this T cell receptor (beta chain) was counted many times. The antigen remains undetermined. The source of the sample is a study of human T cells and chemical hapten exposure. Study-wide points: TCRs whose frequency exceeded 1 in 1000 remained the same following DPC sensitization.

TCRdb re-derived calls from the RACE reads in MiXCR, one entry per CDR3 protein. The top ten clones hold 1.1% to 1.5% of a sample with roughly 120,000 distinct CDR3 sequences, over 10% of them seen once. The ends were cut back, 0 bases at V and 5 bases at J, with 7 bases in the middle. Germline CDR1 SEHNR, CDR2 FQNEAQ (reference sequence). The length of the CDR3 is 13 residues. This sample's time point: patch test 1, 2 weeks after DPC sensitization. Treatment of the sample: therapeutic diphenylcyclopropenone sensitization with weekly scalp DPC. Here the sequenced sample was whole blood, taken in connection with sensitization to the hapten diphenylcyclopropenone (DPC). The receptor's source is a woman in her forties or fifties with alopecia areata. Some clones in this sample may be carry-over from other donors' samples. The chain recombines TRBV7-9 with TRBJ2-5; D may match TRBD1 or TRBD2 (5 bases each). Written as DNA, the CDR3 is TGTGCCAGCAGCTTAGCAGGGACGGAGACCCAGTACTTC. As protein: CASSLAGTETQYF.